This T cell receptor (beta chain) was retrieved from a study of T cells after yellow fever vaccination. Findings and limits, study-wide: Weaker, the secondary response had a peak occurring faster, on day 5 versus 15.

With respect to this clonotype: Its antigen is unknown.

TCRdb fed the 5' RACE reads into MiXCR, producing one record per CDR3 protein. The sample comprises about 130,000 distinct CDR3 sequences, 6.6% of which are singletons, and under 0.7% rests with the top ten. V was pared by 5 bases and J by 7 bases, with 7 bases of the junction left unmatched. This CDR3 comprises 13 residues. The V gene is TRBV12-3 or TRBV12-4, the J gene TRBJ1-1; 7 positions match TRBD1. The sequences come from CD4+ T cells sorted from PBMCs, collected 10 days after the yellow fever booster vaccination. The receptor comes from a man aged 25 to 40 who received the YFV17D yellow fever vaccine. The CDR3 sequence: CASSPDRLYEAFF. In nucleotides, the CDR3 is TGTGCCAGCAGTCCGGACAGGCTATATGAAGCTTTCTTT.